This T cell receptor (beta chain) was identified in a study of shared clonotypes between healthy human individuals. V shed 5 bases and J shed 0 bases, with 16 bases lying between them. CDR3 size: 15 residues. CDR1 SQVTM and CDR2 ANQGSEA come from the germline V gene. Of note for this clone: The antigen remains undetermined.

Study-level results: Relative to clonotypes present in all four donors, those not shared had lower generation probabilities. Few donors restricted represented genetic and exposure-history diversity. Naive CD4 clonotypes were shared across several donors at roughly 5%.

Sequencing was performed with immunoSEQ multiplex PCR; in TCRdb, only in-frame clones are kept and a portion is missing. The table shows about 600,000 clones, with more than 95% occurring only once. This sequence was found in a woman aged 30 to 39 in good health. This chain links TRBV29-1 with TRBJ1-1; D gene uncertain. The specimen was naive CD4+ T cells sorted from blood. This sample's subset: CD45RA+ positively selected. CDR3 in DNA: TGCAGCGTTACCCGGAGTGGTAGCTTGAACACTGAAGCTTTCTTT. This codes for CSVTRSGSLNTEAFF.